This record covers a single T cell receptor (beta chain). Its antigen is not identified. The sample is drawn from a study of OX40 agonist ivuxolimab in advanced cancers. Study-level information: Checkpoint inhibitors had been given previously to about 38% of patients. The study's findings and limits: Specificity for antigen went undetermined in the expanded peripheral T cells. In general, CD8+ T cells held more expanded clones than CD4+ did, on average.

Using immunoSEQ multiplex PCR, the repertoire was profiled, and TCRdb retains in-frame clones only, with some absent. The top ten clones hold 25% to 30% of a sample with about 27,000 clones, around 80% of them seen once. The sample here was CD4+ or CD8+ T cells sorted from blood, taken in a trial of the OX40 agonist ivuxolimab. This clonotype was obtained from an adult with an advanced solid tumor such as melanoma, head and neck, liver or kidney cancer.

The chain's CDR3 is CASSFFGDGTDTQYF. The CDR3 DNA reads TGTGCCAGCAGCTTCTTTGGGGACGGCACAGATACGCAGTATTTT. The V and J genes are TRBV11-3 and TRBJ2-3; D is possibly TRBD1 or TRBD2 (5 bases each). Trimming shortened V by 3 bases and J by 1 base, and 11 bases separated the two germline ends. CDR3 size: 15 residues. The V gene's germline CDR1 is SGHNT and CDR2 YENEEA. Drawing the rest from reference TRBV11-3 and TRBJ2-3, the complete variable domain is EAGVVQSPRYKIIEKKQPVAFWCNPISGHNTLYWYLQNLGQGPELLIRYENEEAVDDSQLPKDRFSAERLKGVDSTLKIQPAELGDSAVYLCASSFFGDGTDTQYFGPGTRLTVL.